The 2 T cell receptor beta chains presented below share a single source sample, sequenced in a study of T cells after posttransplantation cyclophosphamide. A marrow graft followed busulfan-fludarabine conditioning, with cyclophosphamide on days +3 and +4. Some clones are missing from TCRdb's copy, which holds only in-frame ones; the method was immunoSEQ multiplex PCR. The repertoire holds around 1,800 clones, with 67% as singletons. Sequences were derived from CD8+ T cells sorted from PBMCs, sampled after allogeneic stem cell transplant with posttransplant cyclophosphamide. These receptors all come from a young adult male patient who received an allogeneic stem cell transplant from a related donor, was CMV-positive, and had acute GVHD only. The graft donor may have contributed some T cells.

CDR3 amino acids: CASSLAGQGNSPLHF. The CDR3 region has the DNA TGTGCCAGCAGCTTGGCAGGACAGGGTAATTCACCCCTCCACTTT. V usage is TRBV5-8 and J usage is TRBJ1-6; TRBD1 agrees at 8 bases. The junction had 2 bases not matched to a gene; V was cut back by 0 bases and J by 6 bases. The CDR3 totals 15 residues. Germline V lookup: CDR1 SGHTS, CDR2 YDEGEE.

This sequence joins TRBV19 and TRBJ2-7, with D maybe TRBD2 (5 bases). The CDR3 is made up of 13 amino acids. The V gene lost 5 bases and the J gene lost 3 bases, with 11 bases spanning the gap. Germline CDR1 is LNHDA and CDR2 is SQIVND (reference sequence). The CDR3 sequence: CASSLRASYEQYF. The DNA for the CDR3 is TGTGCCAGTAGTCTGAGGGCCAGCTACGAGCAGTACTTC. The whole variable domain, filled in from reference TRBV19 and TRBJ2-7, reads DGGITQSPKYLFRKEGQNVTLSCEQNLNHDAMYWYRQDPGQGLRLIYYSQIVNDFQKGDIAEGYSVSREKKESFPLTVTSAQKNPTAFYLCASSLRASYEQYFGPGTRLTVT.